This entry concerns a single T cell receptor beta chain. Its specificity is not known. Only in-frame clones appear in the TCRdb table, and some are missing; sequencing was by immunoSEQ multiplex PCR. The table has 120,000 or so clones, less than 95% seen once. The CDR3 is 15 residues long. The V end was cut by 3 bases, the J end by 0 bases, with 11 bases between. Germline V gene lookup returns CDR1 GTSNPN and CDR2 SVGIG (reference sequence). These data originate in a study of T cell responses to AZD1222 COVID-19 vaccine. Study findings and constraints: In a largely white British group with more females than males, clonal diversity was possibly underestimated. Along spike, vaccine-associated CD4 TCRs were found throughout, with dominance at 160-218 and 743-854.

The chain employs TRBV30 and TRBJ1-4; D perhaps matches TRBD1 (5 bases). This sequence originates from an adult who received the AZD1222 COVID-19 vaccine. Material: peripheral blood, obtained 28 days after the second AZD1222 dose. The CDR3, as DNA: TGTGCCTGGAGAATGAAAGGGGCAACTAATGAAAAACTGTTTTTT. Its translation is CAWRMKGATNEKLFF.